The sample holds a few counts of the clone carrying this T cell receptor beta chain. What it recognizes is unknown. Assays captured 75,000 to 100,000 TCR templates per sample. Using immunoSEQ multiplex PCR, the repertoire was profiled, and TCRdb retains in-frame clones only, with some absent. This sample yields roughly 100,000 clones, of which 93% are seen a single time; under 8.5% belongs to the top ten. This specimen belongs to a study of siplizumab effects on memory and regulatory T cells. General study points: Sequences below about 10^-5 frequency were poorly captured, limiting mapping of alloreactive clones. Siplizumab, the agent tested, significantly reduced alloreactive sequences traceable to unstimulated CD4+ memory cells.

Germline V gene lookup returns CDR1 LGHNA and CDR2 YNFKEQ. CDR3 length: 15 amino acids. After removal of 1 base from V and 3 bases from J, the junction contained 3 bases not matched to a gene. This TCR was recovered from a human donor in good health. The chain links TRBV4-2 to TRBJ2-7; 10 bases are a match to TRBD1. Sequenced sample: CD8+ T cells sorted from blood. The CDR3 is CASSQAGTGVYEQYF. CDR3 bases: TGTGCCAGCAGCCAAGCCGGGACAGGGGTCTACGAGCAGTACTTC.